A selection of T cell receptor beta chains follows, all from one sample in a study of human T cells and chemical hapten exposure. TCRdb recomputed calls from the reads with MiXCR, one row per CDR3 protein. The repertoire holds around 120,000 distinct CDR3 sequences, 8.5% to 9% seen once, with 1.3% to 1.5% in the top ten. The sequenced sample consisted of whole blood. The receptors stem from a human donor in good health. Some clones in this sample may be carry-over from other donors' samples. Both conserved end residues are part of each CDR3. A D gene is named only where the DNA matches it firmly. The size entry is marked missing in some rows and otherwise reads once, few, many or a size class.

d_gene: TRBD1
abundance: many
v_gene: TRBV29-1
j_gene: TRBJ2-7
CDR3aa: CSVVTSGQGWVEQYF
CDR3nt: TGCAGCGTTGTAACATCGGGACAGGGGTGGGTCGAGCAGTACTTC

d_gene: .
abundance: few
v_gene: TRBV3-1
j_gene: TRBJ2-5
CDR3aa: CASSQDGIPYQETQYF
CDR3nt: TGTGCCAGCAGCCAAGATGGGATCCCGTACCAAGAGACCCAGTACTTC

d_gene: TRBD2
abundance: .
v_gene: TRBV4-3
j_gene: TRBJ2-2
CDR3aa: CASSQDMLAGEIGELFF
CDR3nt: TGCGCCAGCAGCCAAGATATGCTAGCGGGGGAGATCGGGGAGCTGTTTTTT

d_gene: .
abundance: few
v_gene: TRBV27
j_gene: TRBJ2-7
CDR3aa: CASSLSISGTLGVDEQYF
CDR3nt: TGTGCCAGCAGTTTATCGATTTCAGGGACCCTCGGCGTCGACGAGCAGTACTTC

d_gene: .
abundance: many
v_gene: TRBV20-1
j_gene: TRBJ1-1
CDR3aa: CSASQNTEAFF
CDR3nt: TGCAGTGCTAGCCAGAACACTGAAGCTTTCTTT

d_gene: .
abundance: .
v_gene: TRBV19
j_gene: TRBJ2-5
CDR3aa: CASSIDLRPAETQYF
CDR3nt: TGTGCCAGTAGTATAGATCTCAGGCCAGCGGAGACCCAGTACTTC

d_gene: TRBD2
abundance: few
v_gene: TRBV11-2
j_gene: TRBJ2-2
CDR3aa: CASSSLRGGTGELFF
CDR3nt: TGTGCCAGCAGCTCCCTCCGCGGGGGCACCGGGGAGCTGTTTTTT

d_gene: TRBD1
abundance: many
v_gene: TRBV6-5
j_gene: TRBJ1-1
CDR3aa: CASSYTGGTEAFF
CDR3nt: TGTGCCAGCAGTTACACAGGGGGCACTGAAGCTTTCTTT

d_gene: .
abundance: .
v_gene: TRBV5-1
j_gene: TRBJ2-1
CDR3aa: CASSWAQWDYNEQFF
CDR3nt: TGCGCCAGCAGCTGGGCCCAGTGGGACTACAATGAGCAGTTCTTC

d_gene: .
abundance: many
v_gene: TRBV5-1
j_gene: TRBJ1-1
CDR3aa: CASSLAGLGNTEAFF
CDR3nt: TGCGCCAGCAGCTTGGCAGGGTTGGGGAACACTGAAGCTTTCTTT

d_gene: .
abundance: many
v_gene: TRBV20-1
j_gene: TRBJ2-1
CDR3aa: CSAPQSYNEQFF
CDR3nt: TGCAGTGCACCACAAAGCTACAATGAGCAGTTCTTC

d_gene: TRBD1
abundance: few
v_gene: TRBV6-6
j_gene: TRBJ1-1
CDR3aa: CASSTGVMNTEAFF
CDR3nt: TGTGCCAGCAGTACAGGGGTGATGAACACTGAAGCTTTCTTT

d_gene: .
abundance: .
v_gene: TRBV6-5
j_gene: TRBJ2-5
CDR3aa: CASSYSNTGLEETQYF
CDR3nt: TGTGCCAGCAGTTACTCGAATACCGGGCTGGAGGAGACCCAGTACTTC

d_gene: .
abundance: .
v_gene: TRBV6-2/TRBV6-3
j_gene: TRBJ1-5
CDR3aa: CASSYARNQPQHF
CDR3nt: TGTGCCAGCAGTTACGCCCGCAATCAGCCCCAGCATTTT

d_gene: TRBD2
abundance: .
v_gene: TRBV13
j_gene: TRBJ2-7
CDR3aa: CASSTDGGAHEQYF
CDR3nt: TGTGCCAGCAGCACCGACGGGGGGGCCCACGAGCAGTACTTC

d_gene: .
abundance: many
v_gene: TRBV7-2
j_gene: TRBJ2-7
CDR3aa: CASSLGVGPYEQYF
CDR3nt: TGTGCCAGCAGCTTAGGAGTGGGGCCCTACGAGCAGTACTTC

d_gene: .
abundance: many
v_gene: TRBV12-3/TRBV12-4
j_gene: TRBJ1-2
CDR3aa: CASSSPLTGRGYGYTF
CDR3nt: TGTGCCAGCAGTTCCCCCCTAACTGGGCGCGGCTATGGCTACACCTTC

d_gene: .
abundance: many
v_gene: TRBV13
j_gene: TRBJ1-6
CDR3aa: CASSSGARRPDSPLHF
CDR3nt: TGTGCCAGCAGCTCGGGGGCCCGTAGGCCGGATTCACCCCTCCACTTT

d_gene: .
abundance: few
v_gene: TRBV4-1
j_gene: TRBJ1-6
CDR3aa: CASSQVQGHGSPLHF
CDR3nt: TGCGCCAGCAGCCAAGTTCAGGGGCATGGGTCACCCCTCCACTTT

d_gene: .
abundance: few
v_gene: TRBV4-1
j_gene: TRBJ2-5
CDR3aa: CASSQEVDVWGETQYF
CDR3nt: TGCGCCAGCAGCCAAGAGGTGGACGTCTGGGGAGAGACCCAGTACTTC

d_gene: TRBD1
abundance: many
v_gene: TRBV7-8
j_gene: TRBJ1-5
CDR3aa: CASRSGQGVNQPQHF
CDR3nt: TGTGCCAGCAGGTCGGGACAGGGGGTAAATCAGCCCCAGCATTTT

d_gene: .
abundance: many
v_gene: TRBV10-2
j_gene: TRBJ1-4
CDR3aa: CASSCQETTNEKLFF
CDR3nt: TGCGCCAGCAGTTGTCAGGAGACAACTAATGAAAAACTGTTTTTT

d_gene: .
abundance: .
v_gene: TRBV10-3
j_gene: TRBJ1-5
CDR3aa: CATQTLNQPQHF
CDR3nt: TGTGCCACCCAAACCCTCAATCAGCCCCAGCATTTT

d_gene: .
abundance: many
v_gene: TRBV20-1
j_gene: TRBJ2-2
CDR3aa: CSARDGGANTGELFF
CDR3nt: TGCAGTGCTAGAGACGGGGGTGCGAACACCGGGGAGCTGTTTTTT

d_gene: .
abundance: .
v_gene: TRBV12-3/TRBV12-4
j_gene: TRBJ2-7
CDR3aa: CASSSTAYEQYF
CDR3nt: TGTGCCAGCAGTAGCACAGCCTACGAGCAGTACTTC

d_gene: .
abundance: .
v_gene: TRBV20-1
j_gene: TRBJ2-7
CDR3aa: CSASEQGNEQYF
CDR3nt: TGCAGTGCTAGTGAACAGGGTAACGAGCAGTACTTC

d_gene: .
abundance: few
v_gene: TRBV20-1
j_gene: TRBJ1-6
CDR3aa: CSARRTAEYNSPLHF
CDR3nt: TGCAGTGCTAGACGGACAGCCGAGTATAATTCACCCCTCCACTTT

d_gene: TRBD2
abundance: few
v_gene: TRBV20-1
j_gene: TRBJ2-3
CDR3aa: CSARDLRGVTDTQYF
CDR3nt: TGCAGTGCTAGAGATCTCCGGGGGGTCACAGATACGCAGTATTTT

d_gene: .
abundance: .
v_gene: TRBV19
j_gene: TRBJ2-2
CDR3aa: CASTQEKNTGELFF
CDR3nt: TGTGCCAGTACCCAAGAGAAGAACACCGGGGAGCTGTTTTTT

d_gene: .
abundance: few
v_gene: TRBV6-5
j_gene: TRBJ2-1
CDR3aa: CASSPIVRYNEQFF
CDR3nt: TGTGCCAGCAGTCCTATAGTCCGCTACAATGAGCAGTTCTTC

d_gene: TRBD1
abundance: .
v_gene: TRBV7-9
j_gene: TRBJ1-2
CDR3aa: CASSLSGGGLYGYAF
CDR3nt: TGTGCCAGCAGCTTGTCAGGAGGGGGCCTCTATGGCTACGCCTTC

d_gene: .
abundance: .
v_gene: TRBV12-5
j_gene: TRBJ1-1
CDR3aa: CARDSLNTEAFF
CDR3nt: TGTGCTAGGGACAGTCTGAACACTGAAGCTTTCTTT

d_gene: .
abundance: few
v_gene: TRBV6-2/TRBV6-3
j_gene: TRBJ1-5
CDR3aa: CASSYSGSNQPQHF
CDR3nt: TGTGCCAGCAGTTACTCAGGGTCGAATCAGCCCCAGCATTTT

d_gene: .
abundance: .
v_gene: TRBV6-6
j_gene: TRBJ1-1
CDR3aa: CASSYPSPGVTTEAFF
CDR3nt: TGTGCCAGCAGTTACCCTTCTCCGGGGGTGACCACTGAAGCTTTCTTT

d_gene: .
abundance: few
v_gene: TRBV18
j_gene: TRBJ2-7
CDR3aa: CASSPGAGSYEQYF
CDR3nt: TGTGCCAGCTCACCGGGGGCAGGCTCCTACGAGCAGTACTTC

d_gene: .
abundance: many
v_gene: TRBV28
j_gene: TRBJ1-2
CDR3aa: CASSSRWDRRYGYTF
CDR3nt: TGTGCCAGCAGTTCACGGTGGGACCGACGATATGGCTACACCTTC